This record covers a single T cell receptor beta chain. V dropped 2 bases and J dropped 4 bases, with 16 bases sitting between them. CDR3 length: 16 amino acids. TCRdb reanalysed the 5' RACE reads using MiXCR and keeps one entry per CDR3 protein. This table has fewer than 80,000 distinct CDR3 sequences, about 22% appearing once. This clonotype was obtained from a female donor with breast cancer. This chain uses TRBV12-3 or TRBV12-4 with TRBJ2-3, with TRBD2 as a possible D gene (5 bases). The sequenced sample was memory CD4+ T cells sorted from a lymph node. The subset denotes: memory CD4+ T cells, CD4+CD45RO+CD25-. The chain's CDR3 is CASSLLGVHSADTQYF. DNA of the CDR3: TGTGCCAGCAGTTTATTGGGAGTGCATAGCGCAGATACGCAGTATTTT.